What follows is one T cell receptor beta chain and its context. The data were obtained in a study of blood T cell repertoires in COVID-19. Study-wide context: The United States, Italy and Spain provided the acute and convalescent COVID-19 samples. PBMCs, B-cell-depleted T cells, or T cells were the source of the cDNA or gDNA that made up the material.

Assay used: immunoSEQ multiplex PCR; TCRdb lists only in-frame clones, some missing. Among around 250,000 clones listed, 86% were seen once. The CDR3 loop spans 13 amino acids. Germline V gene sequence: CDR1 WNHNN, CDR2 SYGVQD (reference sequence). V was clipped by 3 bases and J by 5 bases, with 8 bases between them. Donors in Cohort 3 who had recovered were those with two negative PCRs, healthcare professional clearance, or resolution of their symptoms. The sequenced sample consisted of PBMCs or T cells enriched from blood (not recorded which). This TCR came from a woman aged 45-60 years who had recovered from COVID-19. The chain is built from TRBV10-1 and TRBJ1-5, with no clear D. In nucleotides, the CDR3 is TGCGCCAGCAGTGATGCCGGGGATCAGCCCCAGCATTTT. This codes for CASSDAGDQPQHF.